Listed here are 8 T cell receptor beta chains from one sample, sequenced in a study of post-analysis software for immune sequencing data. Study-level points and caveats: The five TRBV segments detected at higher frequency in patients than in controls included TRBV5-6, TRBV5-1 and TRBV20-1.

These TCRs' antigens remain unknown. Incorporated into the TCR beta cDNA libraries were unique molecular identifiers, which served to reduce PCR and sequencing biases. From the PCR reads, TCRdb called clonotypes with MiXCR, one entry per CDR3 protein. The data show 150,000 to 200,000 distinct CDR3 sequences, approximately 30% seen once. The sample taken for sequencing was blood. These receptors were obtained from a girl aged 5-17 years with multiple sclerosis.

This chain uses TRBV5-1 with TRBJ2-1; 9 nucleotides line up with TRBD1. Trimming cost V 4 bases and J 9 bases; bases outside gene matches: 2. CDR3 length: 12 residues. CDR1 SGHRS and CDR2 YFSETQ come from the germline V gene. The CDR3 DNA reads TGCGCCAGCAGCACGGACAGGGGTGAGCAGTTCTTC. Translation gives CASSTDRGEQFF.

The chain couples TRBV12-3 or TRBV12-4 to TRBJ1-1; TRBD1 aligns across 8 bases. V lost 6 bases to trimming and J lost 4 bases; unmatched junction nucleotides: 10. The CDR3 extends over 15 amino acids. The CDR3 sequence: CASSPGQGFGTEAFF. The CDR3 DNA reads TGTGCCAGCAGCCCAGGACAGGGCTTCGGCACTGAAGCTTTCTTT.

The gene calls are TRBV7-9 and TRBJ1-1, with a possible D match to TRBD1 (6 bases). Looked up from germline, CDR1 is SEHNR and CDR2 is FQNEAQ (reference sequence). CDR3 length equals 14 residues. V gave up 5 bases and J gave up 0 bases, with 10 bases separating them. CDR3 nucleotide sequence: TGTGCCAGCAGCCACGGACAGTTGAACACTGAAGCTTTCTTT. Amino acids: CASSHGQLNTEAFF.

Comment on this clonotype: This sequence may be a read error, since a much larger clone differs from it by one base. The J gene is TRBJ2-3, the V gene TRBV28, with D possibly matching TRBD2 (6 bases). CDR3 length: 18 amino acids. Per germline, CDR1 MDHEN and CDR2 SYDVKM. V dropped 5 bases and J dropped 0 bases, with 21 bases sitting between them. CDR3 region: CASSADWISGASTDTQYF. The CDR3 nucleotides read TGTGCCAGCAGTGCCGATTGGATTAGCGGAGCTAGCACAGATACGCAGTATTTT.

The chain has TRBV5-1 and TRBJ2-5; 9 nucleotides align to TRBD2. The DNA end is more similar to TRBJ2-7, so the J call may be wrong. From germline, CDR1 is SGHRS and CDR2 YFSETQ. The CDR3 is made up of 15 amino acids. This chain's CDR3 is CASSRETSGLYEQYF. CDR3 coding DNA: TGCGCCAGCAGCAGGGAGACTAGCGGACTTTACGAGCAGTACTTC.

This clonotype came up a few times. The CDR3 DNA sequence: TGTGCCAGCAGCTTAACTGAAGAAGACAAAGCTTTCTTT. Protein: CASSLTEEDKAFF. This chain joins TRBV7-9 and TRBJ1-1, with unresolved D. The CDR3 runs 13 residues. V lost 2 bases and J 9 bases, leaving 13 bases between the germline ends. Germline CDR1 reads SEHNR; CDR2 reads FQNEAQ (reference sequence).

This clonotype came up many times. The genes are TRBV10-1 and TRBJ2-1; weak D call: TRBD2 (7 bases). The V gene's germline CDR1 is WNHNN and CDR2 SYGVQD (reference sequence). The CDR3 extends over 13 amino acids. Between the trimmed V and J ends, which lost 9 bases and 9 bases, there was a span of 18 bases. The CDR3 region has the DNA TGCGCCAGTAGAGAGTCCGCGGGGGCTGAGCAGTTCTTC. This sequence encodes CASRESAGAEQFF.

The genes are TRBV11-2 and TRBJ2-1; maybe TRBD2 (7 bases). The V end was cut by 1 base, the J end by 3 bases, with 19 bases between. Germline loops: CDR1 SGHAT, CDR2 FQNNGV. This CDR3 has 18 amino acids. CDR3 residues: CASSLVGGLIEFYNEQFF. The CDR3 DNA follows: TGTGCCAGCAGCTTAGTCGGGGGGCTAATTGAGTTCTACAATGAGCAGTTCTTC.